A selection of T cell receptor beta chains follows, all from one sample in a study of T cells in Graves' hyperthyroidism and ophthalmopathy. TCRdb independently ran MiXCR on the multiplex PCR reads; one entry per CDR3 protein. The data show roughly 420,000 distinct CDR3 sequences, about 13% seen once. Sequenced: blood. The receptor set was obtained from a woman younger than 30 with Graves' hyperthyroidism. The CDR3 runs from the conserved cysteine through the conserved F or W. D genes are given only for firm matches. Clone size appears in some rows only: once, few, many, or a class for an expanded clone.

j_call d_call v_call clone_size cdr3_aa cdr3_nt
TRBJ2-5 . TRBV6-6 few CASSYSPGEYETQYF TGTGCCAGCAGTTACTCCCCGGGAGAGTACGAGACCCAGTACTTC
TRBJ2-3 TRBD2 TRBV7-9 . CASSLTSGAVDTQYF TGTGCCAGCAGCTTAACTAGCGGGGCGGTAGATACGCAGTATTTT
TRBJ2-7 . TRBV7-8 many CASSVIASEQYF TGTGCCAGCAGCGTCATAGCGTCCGAGCAGTACTTC
TRBJ2-3 TRBD1 TRBV6-1 many CASRTGGAGDTQYF TGTGCCAGCAGGACAGGGGGCGCCGGAGATACGCAGTATTTT
TRBJ2-1 TRBD1 TRBV15 . CATSRVDRGSNNEQFF TGTGCCACCAGCAGAGTGGACAGGGGAAGTAACAATGAGCAGTTCTTC
TRBJ1-6 . TRBV6-1 many CASSELDGQPNSPLHF TGTGCCAGCAGCGAGCTTGACGGACAGCCTAATTCACCCCTCCACTTT
TRBJ2-7 TRBD2 TRBV3-1 . CASSPLAGGINEQYF TGTGCCAGCAGCCCTCTAGCGGGAGGAATAAACGAGCAGTACTTC
TRBJ1-2 . TRBV20-1 . CSARSSAGINYGYTF TGCAGTGCTAGAAGTTCAGCGGGGATCAACTATGGCTACACCTTC
TRBJ1-2 TRBD1 TRBV29-1 many CSVTPGTGNGYTF TGCAGCGTCACCCCCGGGACAGGGAATGGCTACACCTTC
TRBJ2-2 . TRBV7-2 many CASSLGQAGELFF TGTGCCAGCAGCCTGGGGCAAGCCGGGGAGCTGTTTTTT
TRBJ1-1 TRBD1 TRBV10-3 few CATGTGNTEAFF TGTGCCACCGGGACAGGGAACACTGAAGCTTTCTTT
TRBJ1-4 TRBD1 TRBV14 few CASSRNRGSEKLFF TGTGCCAGCAGCCGGAACAGGGGATCGGAAAAACTGTTTTTT
TRBJ2-7 . TRBV7-9 . CASSQGYNEQYF TGTGCCAGCAGTCAAGGATACAATGAGCAGTACTTC
TRBJ2-7 TRBD1 TRBV5-6 many CASSLGDRGPLEQYF TGTGCCAGCAGCTTGGGTGACAGGGGGCCCCTCGAGCAGTACTTC
TRBJ2-3 TRBD2 TRBV6-1 many CASSWTSGSPDTQYF TGTGCCAGCAGTTGGACTAGCGGGAGTCCAGATACGCAGTATTTT
TRBJ2-6 . TRBV12-3/TRBV12-4 few CASETGTLDSGANVLTF TGTGCCAGCGAAACCGGGACTCTTGATTCTGGGGCCAACGTCCTGACTTTC
TRBJ2-5 . TRBV25-1 . CASSETGTATQYF TGTGCCAGCAGTGAAACAGGGACGGCGACCCAGTACTTC
TRBJ2-1 TRBD2 TRBV4-1 . CASSQEPGLAGNEQFF TGCGCCAGCAGCCAGGAGCCGGGACTAGCGGGAAATGAGCAGTTCTTC
TRBJ2-3 TRBD2 TRBV6-1 many CASTKRGDSTDTQYF TGTGCCAGCACAAAGCGGGGGGATAGCACAGATACGCAGTATTTT
TRBJ2-1 TRBD1 TRBV25-1 few CASSVPGGQGYNEQFF TGTGCCAGCAGTGTACCGGGGGGACAGGGTTACAATGAGCAGTTCTTC
TRBJ2-7 TRBD1 TRBV18 . CASSPTRTGGSNSYEQYF TGTGCCAGCTCACCAACCAGGACAGGGGGTTCTAACTCCTACGAGCAGTACTTC
TRBJ1-1 TRBD1 TRBV30 few CAWSNRGFTEAFF TGTGCCTGGAGTAACAGGGGTTTCACTGAAGCTTTCTTT
TRBJ2-7 TRBD2 TRBV5-1 many CASSLAGTSGRALYEQYF TGCGCCAGCAGCTTGGCCGGGACTAGCGGGAGGGCCCTCTACGAGCAGTACTTC
TRBJ2-7 TRBD2 TRBV27 many CASSVASGRFSYEQYF TGTGCCAGCAGTGTGGCTAGCGGGAGGTTCTCCTACGAGCAGTACTTC
TRBJ2-2 . TRBV6-1 few CASSPTVSTGELFF TGTGCCAGCAGTCCGACAGTATCCACCGGGGAGCTGTTTTTT
TRBJ2-1 TRBD1 TRBV15 many CATSSRTGHYSISSYNEQFF TGTGCCACCAGCAGTCGGACAGGGCATTACTCCATTAGCTCCTACAATGAGCAGTTCTTC
TRBJ1-2 . TRBV6-1 few CASTQAPPGYGYTF TGTGCCAGCACCCAGGCTCCCCCTGGGTATGGCTACACCTTC
TRBJ1-6 . TRBV7-9 . CASSQEGISPLHF TGCGCCAGCAGCCAAGAGGGGATATCACCCCTCCACTTT
TRBJ2-1 . TRBV28 few CASSRTGIPPFF TGTGCCAGCAGTCGAACCGGGATTCCTCCGTTCTTC
TRBJ2-1 TRBD2 TRBV5-1 many CASSFRAGGDEQFF TGCGCCAGCAGCTTTAGGGCGGGAGGGGATGAGCAGTTCTTC
TRBJ1-4 . TRBV20-1 . CSAREPGEGEKLFF TGCAGTGCTAGAGAGCCAGGGGAAGGCGAAAAACTGTTTTTT
TRBJ1-5 . TRBV2 many CASSVGPPGVQPQHF TGTGCCAGCAGTGTCGGTCCCCCAGGGGTGCAGCCCCAGCATTTT
TRBJ2-2 TRBD1 TRBV7-9 few CASSQAGQGSTGELFF TGTGCCAGCAGCCAAGCAGGACAGGGGAGTACCGGGGAGCTGTTTTTT
TRBJ1-4 . TRBV28 many CASSLGGVDEKLFF TGTGCCAGCAGTTTGGGGGGCGTTGATGAAAAACTGTTTTTT
TRBJ2-2 TRBD2 TRBV5-4 many CASSLGLRNTGELFF TGTGCCAGCAGCCTGGGACTACGGAACACCGGGGAGCTGTTTTTT
TRBJ2-3 . TRBV28 many CASSPPPRDFRTDTQYF TGTGCCAGCAGTCCCCCCCCCCGGGACTTCCGCACAGATACGCAGTATTTT
TRBJ2-5 TRBD2 TRBV10-3 many CAISGEGRAQYF TGTGCCATCAGTGGAGAGGGGAGGGCCCAGTACTTC
TRBJ1-2 . TRBV11-1 . CASSLSGDGYTF TGTGCCAGCAGCCTCAGTGGGGATGGCTACACCTTC
TRBJ1-3 TRBD1 TRBV29-1 . CSAGGWDRASGNTIYF TGCAGCGCGGGCGGGTGGGACAGGGCCTCTGGAAACACCATATATTTT
TRBJ2-7 . TRBV28 many CASKSSYEQYF TGTGCCAGCAAGAGCTCCTACGAGCAGTACTTC
TRBJ2-3 . TRBV30 many CAWSVPFLTDTQYF TGTGCCTGGAGTGTACCCTTTCTCACAGATACGCAGTATTTT
TRBJ2-1 . TRBV9 . CASSAGGFNEQFF TGTGCCAGCAGCGCAGGGGGGTTCAATGAGCAGTTCTTC
TRBJ2-1 TRBD2 TRBV7-3 few CASSLTSGLAVSYNEQFF TGTGCCAGCAGCTTAACGTCGGGACTAGCGGTCTCCTACAATGAGCAGTTCTTC
TRBJ1-1 . TRBV6-2/TRBV6-3 many CASSTQGQAFF TGTGCCAGCAGTACCCAGGGGCAAGCTTTCTTT
TRBJ1-6 . TRBV27 . CASGEYNSPLHF TGTGCCAGCGGTGAATATAATTCACCCCTCCACTTT
TRBJ1-2 TRBD1 TRBV20-1 . CSTTGTGAVTF TGCAGTACAACCGGGACAGGGGCCGTAACCTTC
TRBJ2-5 . TRBV7-3 . CASSLTPGGEETQYF TGTGCCAGCAGCTTAACCCCCGGCGGGGAGGAGACCCAGTACTTC
TRBJ2-5 TRBD2 TRBV9 many CASSVHAGGQETQYF TGTGCCAGCAGCGTTCACGCGGGGGGCCAAGAGACCCAGTACTTC
TRBJ2-2 . TRBV13 many CASSSSASPYTGELFF TGTGCCAGCAGTTCCTCCGCCTCCCCTTACACCGGGGAGCTGTTTTTT
TRBJ1-5 TRBD1 TRBV6-1 many CASMTGKMGQPQHF TGTGCCAGCATGACAGGGAAGATGGGGCAGCCCCAGCATTTT
TRBJ2-1 TRBD2 TRBV27 . CASSGTSEGTEGSYNEQFF TGTGCCAGCAGTGGCACTAGCGAGGGGACTGAGGGCTCCTACAATGAGCAGTTCTTC
TRBJ1-3 . TRBV12-3/TRBV12-4 . CASSLKRSGTIYF TGTGCCAGCAGTCTTAAGAGGTCCGGAACCATATATTTT
TRBJ2-7 . TRBV28 many CASSLLAGEQYF TGTGCCAGCAGCCTCCTAGCAGGGGAGCAGTACTTC
TRBJ2-2 TRBD1 TRBV5-4 . CATSGGTGELFF TGTGCCACTTCAGGGGGCACCGGGGAGCTGTTTTTT